The 16 T cell receptor beta chains below were found in one sample sequenced in a study of T-cell reconstitution after alpha-beta-depleted transplantation in children. Preparation of the TCRbeta library involved a method that used unique molecular identifiers. TCRdb redid the calling of the PCR reads with MiXCR, one entry per CDR3 protein. The sample has 45,000 to 55,000 distinct CDR3 sequences; 5.8% are singletons. The sample consisted of PBMCs, mostly from graft donor cells, taken 60 days after TCRalphabeta/CD19-depleted stem cell transplant. The receptors derive from a female patient aged 2 to 10 who had a stem cell transplant for aplastic anemia, so the T cells may come from the graft donor.

The chain employs TRBV12-2 and TRBJ1-4; the table calls TRBD1, which could not be checked here. TRBV12-2 is noted as a pseudogene. The CDR3 sequence is 16 residues long. Here the CDR3 reads CASRLARVRGNEKLFF. The CDR3 coding sequence is TGTGCAAGTCGCTTAGCGCGGGTCAGGGGTAATGAAAAACTGTTTTTT.

This clonotype was detected many times. The rearrangement uses TRBV6-5 and TRBJ2-2; D not resolved. CDR1 and CDR2 from the germline V gene are MNHEY and SVGAGI. V shed 0 bases and J shed 4 bases, with 9 bases lying between them. The CDR3 has 15 amino acids. The CDR3 bases are TGTGCCAGCAGTTACTCGCCTGTGTCCACCGGGGAGCTGTTTTTT. Translated: CASSYSPVSTGELFF.

This sequence joins TRBV20-1 and TRBJ2-1; 8 positions agree with TRBD1. Per the germline V gene, CDR1 is DFQATT and CDR2 is SNEGSKA (reference sequence). After removal of 7 bases from V and 8 bases from J, the junction contained 7 bases not matched to a gene. The CDR3 consists of 12 residues. The CDR3 region is CSVDRGWDEQFF. CDR3 DNA sequence: TGCAGTGTTGACAGGGGTTGGGATGAGCAGTTCTTC.

Many counts were recorded for this clonotype. This chain joins TRBV5-1 and TRBJ2-3, with D perhaps given as TRBD1 or TRBD2 (5 bases each). The CDR3 totals 13 residues. V lost 7 bases and J lost 6, with 15 bases in between. The germline V gene has CDR1 SGHRS and CDR2 YFSETQ. The CDR3 here is CASGFLWGDTQYF. The CDR3, as DNA: TGCGCCAGCGGATTTCTCTGGGGGGATACGCAGTATTTT.

This clonotype was observed many times. The J gene is TRBJ2-3, the V gene TRBV7-9; 10 bases are a match to TRBD2. The V gene's germline CDR1 is SEHNR and CDR2 FQNEAQ (reference sequence). Germline trimming cut 5 bases from V and 5 bases from J; bases unmatched to any gene: 7. This CDR3 is built from 15 residues. CDR3: CASSPGTSVRDTQYF. The DNA for the CDR3 is TGTGCCAGCAGCCCCGGGACTAGCGTACGAGATACGCAGTATTTT.

This clonotype was seen at least ten times. The chain uses TRBV10-3 and TRBJ2-1; 8 bases agree with TRBD2. J was trimmed by 2 bases and V by 6 bases; bases with no gene match: 9. The CDR3 runs 16 residues. Per the germline V gene, CDR1 is ENHRY and CDR2 is SYGVKD. The CDR3, as DNA: TGTGCCATCAGGGGCGGGGGGCGAGGGACCTACAATGAGCAGTTCTTC. Amino acid sequence: CAIRGGGRGTYNEQFF.

This clonotype occurred many times. The chain has TRBV20-1 and TRBJ2-7; possibly TRBD2 for D (5 bases). The CDR3 sequence is 13 residues long. Germline CDR1 and CDR2: DFQATT and SNEGSKA (reference sequence). V lost 3 bases and J lost 5, with 14 bases in between. CDR3 region: CSARGGLYDEQYF. As DNA, the CDR3 is TGCAGTGCTAGGGGCGGACTTTACGACGAGCAGTACTTC.

This clonotype came up many times. CDR3 bases: TGTGCCAGCAGTTTATCAGGGGGCAATCAGCCCCAGCATTTT. Amino acids: CASSLSGGNQPQHF. V is TRBV28 and J is TRBJ1-5; possible D gene TRBD1, 6 bases. This CDR3 contains 14 residues. Germline loops: CDR1 MDHEN, CDR2 SYDVKM. Deletions cut 1 base from V and 2 bases from J, with 6 bases between.

Many counts were recorded for this clonotype. The chain combines TRBV7-8 with TRBJ2-1, with 9 bases fitting TRBD2. The CDR3 loop spans 17 amino acids. CDR1 and CDR2 (germline): SGHVS, FQNEAQ. The trim removed 5 bases at V and 8 bases at J, leaving 16 bases unmatched. The CDR3 here is CASSIEKLGLAGHEQFF. CDR3 bases: TGTGCCAGCAGCATAGAAAAGCTAGGGCTAGCGGGACATGAGCAGTTCTTC. Based on the CDR3 plus reference TRBV7-8 and TRBJ2-1, the full variable domain is GAGVSQSPRYKVAKRGQDVALRCDPISGHVSLFWYQQALGQGPEFLTYFQNEAQLDKSGLPSDRFFAERPEGSVSTLKIQRTQQEDSAVYLCASSIEKLGLAGHEQFFGPGTRLTVL.

This clonotype was detected ten times or more. The chain recombines TRBV7-2 with TRBJ2-5; 8 bases are a match to TRBD1. The CDR3 totals 15 residues. From germline, CDR1 is SGHTA and CDR2 FQGNSA. The V segment lost 1 base and the J segment 6 bases; nucleotides outside the gene matches: 7. CDR3 region: CASSLGAGGIKTQYF. Written as DNA, the CDR3 is TGTGCCAGCAGCTTAGGGGCAGGGGGCATTAAGACCCAGTACTTC.

This rearrangement joins TRBV3-1 to TRBJ2-7; D perhaps matches TRBD1 (5 bases). V was pared by 4 bases and J by 2 bases, with 9 bases between. CDR1 is LGHDT, CDR2 YNNKEL, per germline (reference sequence). The CDR3 sequence is 13 residues long. The CDR3 DNA sequence: TGTGCCAGCAGCCCCAGGGTAGCCTACGAGCAGTACTTC. This codes for CASSPRVAYEQYF.

The chain joins TRBV3-1 to TRBJ1-1; 8 nucleotides agree with TRBD1. The CDR3 runs to 13 residues. V shed 1 base and J 7 bases; nucleotides not matched to a gene: 2. Germline V gives CDR1 LGHDT, CDR2 YNNKEL (reference sequence). CDR3 protein: CASSQGTGLEAFF. The CDR3 nucleotides are TGTGCCAGCAGCCAAGGGACAGGGCTTGAAGCTTTCTTT.

This clonotype was seen at least ten times. The J gene is TRBJ2-2, the V gene TRBV4-2; TRBD2 matches at 11 bases. Trimming removed 1 base from V and 6 bases from J; junction bases left unmatched: 4. The CDR3 runs to 16 residues. In germline, CDR1 is LGHNA, CDR2 YNFKEQ. The CDR3 DNA sequence: TGTGCCAGCAGCCAAGGGCTAGCGGGGGGTTCCGGGGAGCTGTTTTTT. Protein: CASSQGLAGGSGELFF.

This clonotype was seen many times. V and J are TRBV12-3 or TRBV12-4 and TRBJ2-3; D gene ambiguous. The CDR3 has 15 amino acids. Trimming removed 4 bases at V and 4 bases at J, with 15 bases between. This CDR3 reads CASSYQDQDPDTQYF. In nucleotides, the CDR3 is TGTGCCAGCAGTTATCAGGATCAGGATCCAGATACGCAGTATTTT.

J is TRBJ2-2 and V is TRBV4-1; 9 bases fit TRBD2. Germline lookup yields CDR1 MGHRA and CDR2 YSYEKL. The V and J ends lost 0 bases and 6 bases, in that order; junction bases with no gene match: 5. The CDR3 contains 16 residues. The CDR3: CASSQDGGLASGELFF. The CDR3 DNA is TGCGCCAGCAGCCAAGATGGGGGACTAGCCTCCGGGGAGCTGTTTTTT.

This clonotype was seen many times. The genes are TRBV24-1 and TRBJ2-7; D gene ambiguous. V lost 4 bases and J lost 1, with 16 bases in between. The germline gives CDR1 KGHDR, CDR2 SFDVKD. This CDR3 comprises 16 residues. The CDR3, as DNA: TGTGCCACCAGTGACCCTCGAAGGGAAGGTTCCTACGAGCAGTACTTC. Translating gives CATSDPRREGSYEQYF.